Below, 21 T cell receptor beta chains from the same sample are listed, as sequenced in a study of T-cell reconstitution after alpha-beta-depleted transplantation in children. Using unique molecular identifiers, the investigators prepared the TCRbeta library. Each CDR3 protein is one row after TCRdb ran MiXCR on the PCR reads. Among about 610,000 distinct CDR3 sequences listed, over 9.5% were seen once. Sequences were derived from PBMCs from the stem cell graft donor, sampled from the stem cell graft. These receptors came from a human donor who donated a stem cell graft to a child with acute myeloid leukemia.

There are many counts of this clonotype. The chain employs TRBV20-1 and TRBJ2-7; 10 bases match TRBD2. V lost 1 base, J lost 10 bases, and 10 bases stayed unmatched. Germline values: CDR1 DFQATT, CDR2 SNEGSKA (reference sequence). There are 14 residues in the CDR3. In nucleotides, the CDR3 is TGCAGTGCTAGAGTGTTACGACTAGCGGGTGAACAGTACTTC. Encoded protein: CSARVLRLAGEQYF.

The chain is built from TRBV6-2 or TRBV6-3 and TRBJ2-1; D is perhaps TRBD1 or TRBD2 (5 bases each). Germline V gene sequence: CDR1 MNHEY, CDR2 SVGEGT. Trimming cost V 3 bases and J 8 bases, with 14 bases left between them. The length of the CDR3 is 14 residues. The chain's CDR3 is CASSYGTAGHEQFF. The DNA of the CDR3 is TGTGCCAGCAGTTATGGGACCGCCGGCCATGAGCAGTTCTTC.

The rearrangement joins TRBV7-8 to TRBJ2-5; D ambiguous. V lost 5 bases and J 5 bases, leaving 21 bases between the germline ends. The CDR3 covers 16 residues. Germline CDR1 and CDR2: SGHVS and FQNEAQ. CDR3 DNA sequence: TGTGCCAGCAGCACCTACAGTGCCTCCGGCAGGGAGACCCAGTACTTC. It specifies CASSTYSASGRETQYF.

Comment on this clonotype: This may come from a read error, since a much larger clone is one base off. The conserved closing phenylalanine or tryptophan is absent in this CDR3, likely reflecting a read error. The rearrangement links TRBV6-1 to TRBJ2-7, with 10 bases matching TRBD2. The CDR3 loop spans 13 amino acids. The V segment lost 8 bases and the J segment 2 bases; nucleotides outside the gene matches: 3. Germline V gives CDR1 MNHNS, CDR2 SASEGT. This CDR3 reads CASGGLAAYEQYY. The DNA of the CDR3 is TGTGCCAGCGGCGGACTAGCGGCCTACGAGCAGTACTAC.

This clonotype came up many times. The chain is built from TRBV20-1 and TRBJ2-5; either TRBD1 or TRBD2 may supply D (5 bases each). Trimming shortened V by 4 bases and J by 4 bases, and 10 bases separated the two germline ends. Germline loops: CDR1 DFQATT, CDR2 SNEGSKA (reference sequence). This CDR3 has 12 amino acids. CDR3 bases: TGCAGTGCTACAGACGGGGCAGAGACCCAGTACTTC. Its protein is CSATDGAETQYF.

This clonotype has more than one count but fewer than ten. This chain uses TRBV7-9 with TRBJ1-5; D not certain. CDR3 size: 14 residues. In germline, CDR1 is SEHNR, CDR2 FQNEAQ (reference sequence). The V gene lost 1 base and the J gene lost 3 bases, with 7 bases spanning the gap. CDR3: CASSLVDANQPQHF. CDR3 sequence (DNA): TGTGCCAGCAGCTTAGTAGACGCCAATCAGCCCCAGCATTTT.

This clonotype was detected a few times. The V and J genes are TRBV12-3 or TRBV12-4 and TRBJ2-7, with 10 positions matching TRBD1. The junction had 12 bases not matched to a gene; V was cut back by 6 bases and J by 1 base. This CDR3 region has 17 residues. The CDR3 protein is CASSRDPGQGGSYEQYF. CDR3 DNA sequence: TGTGCCAGCAGCCGCGATCCCGGACAGGGGGGTTCCTACGAGCAGTACTTC.

This clonotype was recorded once. V gene TRBV20-1 combines with J gene TRBJ2-7; 8 bases are shared with TRBD2. The ends lost 6 bases at V and 2 bases at J; junction bases unmatched: 15. The CDR3 spans 16 residues. In germline, CDR1 is DFQATT, CDR2 SNEGSKA (reference sequence). The CDR3 DNA reads as TGCAGTGCCCTATTCGGTCGGAGCGGGAGAGCCTACGAGCAGTACTTC. This translates into CSALFGRSGRAYEQYF.

This clonotype has only a few counts. J is TRBJ2-1 and V is TRBV15; the D gene is possibly TRBD2 (5 bases). Trimming stripped 0 bases from V and 15 bases from J, with 15 bases between. The CDR3 has 13 residues. Germline-derived CDR1 and CDR2 are LNHNV and YYDKDF (reference sequence). CDR3 in DNA: TGTGCCACCAGCAGAGATGGCGGGTTACGAGGGTTCTTC. It encodes CATSRDGGLRGFF.

This clonotype has only a few counts. The rearrangement joins TRBV5-1 to TRBJ2-1, with 7 nucleotides matching TRBD2. The V and J ends lost 1 base and 3 bases, in that order; junction bases with no gene match: 1. Germline V gene lookup returns CDR1 SGHRS and CDR2 YFSETQ. This CDR3 is 14 amino acids long. The CDR3, as DNA: TGCGCCAGCAGCTTGCTAGCGGACTACAATGAGCAGTTCTTC. Translated, it gives CASSLLADYNEQFF.

This clonotype appeared many times. The chain recombines TRBV29-1 with TRBJ2-5; no definite D call. In germline, CDR1 is SQVTM, CDR2 ANQGSEA. Trimming pared 6 bases from V and 2 bases from J, leaving 1 base between. CDR3 length: 9 amino acids. For the CDR3, the DNA is TGCAGCGTACAAGAGACCCAGTACTTC. This translates into CSVQETQYF. Together with reference TRBV29-1 and TRBJ2-5, the CDR3 gives the full variable domain: SAVISQKPSRDICQRGTSLTIQCQVDSQVTMMFWYRQQPGQSLTLIATANQGSEATYESGFVIDKFPISRPNLTFSTLTVSNMSPEDSSIYLCSVQETQYFGPGTRLLVL.

The V and J genes are TRBV20-1 and TRBJ2-4, with 13 bases aligning to TRBD2. In germline, CDR1 is DFQATT, CDR2 SNEGSKA (reference sequence). The V and J ends lost 6 bases and 2 bases, in that order; junction bases with no gene match: 4. The CDR3 has 15 amino acids. The CDR3 reads CSAQLAGGTKNIQYF. The CDR3 DNA reads as TGCAGTGCGCAACTAGCGGGAGGGACCAAAAACATTCAGTACTTC.

This clonotype was seen a few times. The rearrangement uses TRBV20-1 and TRBJ2-5, with 12 bases fitting TRBD2. Germline V gene lookup returns CDR1 DFQATT and CDR2 SNEGSKA (reference sequence). This CDR3 has 15 residues. With 0 bases clipped from V and 10 bases from J, the junction kept 9 bases outside the gene matches. The CDR3 coding sequence is TGCAGTGCTAGAGATGGACTAGCGGGGACAGGGGACCAGTACTTC. It is translated as CSARDGLAGTGDQYF.

This chain joins TRBV7-3 and TRBJ2-1; TRBD2 matches at 13 bases. V lost 3 bases, J lost 0 bases, and 8 bases stayed unmatched. The CDR3 spans 19 residues. Per germline, CDR1 SGHTA and CDR2 FQGTGA. The CDR3 protein is CASSFQGTSGKYSYNEQFF. The CDR3, as DNA: TGTGCCAGCAGCTTCCAGGGGACTAGCGGGAAATACTCCTACAATGAGCAGTTCTTC.

This clonotype occurred a few times. This sequence joins TRBV18 and TRBJ2-7, with D possibly called TRBD1 or TRBD2 (6 bases each). The germline V gene has CDR1 KGHSH and CDR2 LQKENI. Trimming took off 5 bases at V and 0 bases at J, with 14 bases between the two ends. This CDR3 has 15 residues. The CDR3 loop reads CASSSLTGASYEQYF. Written as DNA, the CDR3 is TGTGCCAGCTCAAGCCTCACGGGGGCCTCCTACGAGCAGTACTTC.

This clonotype was seen ten or more times. The chain joins TRBV29-1 to TRBJ2-3; TRBD2 is a possible D gene (5 bases). The CDR3 length is 17 residues. V lost 0 bases to trimming and J lost 5 bases, with 21 bases between them. CDR1 and CDR2 (germline): SQVTM, ANQGSEA. CDR3 sequence: CSVEDLAASKRGDTQYF. The CDR3 nucleotides are TGCAGCGTTGAAGATCTGGCGGCCTCTAAACGGGGAGATACGCAGTATTTT.

The sample holds a few counts of this clonotype. The chain carries TRBV6-5 and TRBJ2-3, with 11 bases fitting TRBD2. CDR1 and CDR2 from the germline V gene are MNHEY and SVGAGI. The CDR3 consists of 12 residues. The J segment lost 10 bases and the V segment lost 6 bases, leaving 3 bases of the junction unmatched. DNA of the CDR3: TGTGCCAGCAGCTTACTAGCGGGAGCGCAGTATTTT. It specifies CASSLLAGAQYF.

This clonotype was counted ten times or more. This sequence joins TRBV12-3 or TRBV12-4 and TRBJ2-7, with no clear D. The CDR3 has 12 amino acids. V was shortened by 1 base and J by 4 bases, with 5 bases between the two germline ends. This CDR3 reads CASSLGQYEQYF. CDR3 coding DNA: TGTGCCAGCAGTTTAGGACAATACGAGCAGTACTTC.

This clonotype came up many times. This chain links TRBV11-2 with TRBJ2-6; no firm D call. V was shortened by 2 bases and J by 0 bases, with 5 bases between the two germline ends. Germline V CDR1 and CDR2: SGHAT, FQNNGV. The CDR3 covers 15 residues. The chain's CDR3 is CASSLLRSGANVLTF. The CDR3 DNA is TGTGCCAGCAGCTTACTCCGCTCTGGGGCCAACGTCCTGACTTTC.

This chain links TRBV20-1 with TRBJ2-7, with D possibly matching TRBD1 (6 bases). Germline lookup yields CDR1 DFQATT and CDR2 SNEGSKA (reference sequence). Trimming cost V 0 bases and J 3 bases, with 15 bases left between them. There are 15 residues in the CDR3. CDR3 region: CSARDLGRGVYEQYF. As DNA, the CDR3 is TGCAGTGCTAGAGATCTAGGCAGGGGAGTCTACGAGCAGTACTTC.

V is TRBV28 and J is TRBJ2-4, with a tentative D call TRBD2 (5 bases). Trimming left V 6 bases short and J 6 bases short, with 9 bases between. Germline V lookup: CDR1 MDHEN, CDR2 SYDVKM. The CDR3 spans 12 residues. The DNA for the CDR3 is TGTGCCAGCAGGCTCGGAGGAAACATTCAGTACTTC. It is translated as CASRLGGNIQYF.